This T cell receptor (beta chain) was captured in a study of T-cell reconstitution after alpha-beta-depleted transplantation in children. Deletions cut 3 bases from V and 3 bases from J, with 12 bases between. CDR1 is DFQATT, CDR2 SNEGSKA, per germline (reference sequence). This CDR3 comprises 14 residues. This clonotype appeared a few times. For TCRbeta, the library was prepared with unique molecular identifiers. TCRdb re-called the PCR reads with MiXCR, one entry per CDR3 protein. The profile covers about 540,000 distinct CDR3 sequences, with 18% appearing a single time and approximately 3% taken by the ten largest.

The chain recombines TRBV20-1 with TRBJ2-1, with unresolved D. This sequence was found in a human donor who donated a stem cell graft to a child with acute lymphoblastic leukemia. The source material was PBMCs from the stem cell graft donor, sampled from the stem cell graft. The CDR3 DNA is TGCAGTGCTAGCAGTGTTGAAAGCTACAATGAGCAGTTCTTC. As protein: CSASSVESYNEQFF.